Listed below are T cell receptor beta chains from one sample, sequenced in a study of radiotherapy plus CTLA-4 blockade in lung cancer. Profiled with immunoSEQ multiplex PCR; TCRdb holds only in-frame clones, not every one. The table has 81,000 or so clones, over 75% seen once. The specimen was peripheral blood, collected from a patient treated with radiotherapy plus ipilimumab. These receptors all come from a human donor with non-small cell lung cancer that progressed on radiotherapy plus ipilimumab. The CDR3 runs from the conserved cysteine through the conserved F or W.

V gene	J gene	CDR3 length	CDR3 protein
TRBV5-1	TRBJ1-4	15	CASSIQGTTNEKLFF
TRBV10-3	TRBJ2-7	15	CAISPAELATHEQYF
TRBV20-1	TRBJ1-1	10	CSAWDREAFF
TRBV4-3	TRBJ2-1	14	CASSQDYSANEQFF
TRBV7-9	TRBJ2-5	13	CASRFGTQETQYF
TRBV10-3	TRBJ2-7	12	CAISQARDEQYF
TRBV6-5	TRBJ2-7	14	CASTRTSGAYEQYF
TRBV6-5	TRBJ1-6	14	CASSYEAGLGPLHF
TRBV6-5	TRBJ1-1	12	CASSPSGGTAFF
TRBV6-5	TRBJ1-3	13	CASSSLDRGISYF
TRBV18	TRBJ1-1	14	CASSPMGRNTEAFF
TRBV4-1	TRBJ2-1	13	CASSQDSGRREFF
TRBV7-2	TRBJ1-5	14	CASSSGFGNQPQHF
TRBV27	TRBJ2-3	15	CASRLAGGPGDTQYF
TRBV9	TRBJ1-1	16	CASSPRTGSANTEAFF
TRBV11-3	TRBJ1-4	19	CASSLARFGDRGTNEKLFF
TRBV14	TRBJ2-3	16	CASSQAPAGVVDTQYF
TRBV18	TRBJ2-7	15	CASSLPGQGRDGQYF
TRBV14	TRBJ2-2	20	CASSQDLLLAGGASTGELFF
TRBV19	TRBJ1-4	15	CASSLGGVANEKLFF
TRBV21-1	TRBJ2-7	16	CASSPFSGGPRSEQYF
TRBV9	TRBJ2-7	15	CASSAGQGATYEQYF
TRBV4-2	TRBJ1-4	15	CASSQGGMGNEKLFF
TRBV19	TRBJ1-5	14	CASTSRGVNQPQHF
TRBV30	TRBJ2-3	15	CAWSVRRGAADTQYF
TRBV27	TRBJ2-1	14	CASSLTSGINEQFF
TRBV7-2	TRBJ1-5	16	CASSLQFGAGNQPQHF
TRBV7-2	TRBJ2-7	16	CASSPEGVDWTYEQYF
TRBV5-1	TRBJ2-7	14	CASSLGQGVHEQYF
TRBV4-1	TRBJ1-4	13	CASSQVPAEKLFF
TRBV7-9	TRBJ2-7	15	CASSFQERGTYEQYF
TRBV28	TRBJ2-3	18	CASSPGQGWGYPTDTQYF
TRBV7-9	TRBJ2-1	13	CASGGERENEQFF
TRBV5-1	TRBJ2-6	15	CASSLTASGANVLTF
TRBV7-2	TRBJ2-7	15	CASSLGLAGGHEQYF
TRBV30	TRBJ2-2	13	CAWSERSTGELFF
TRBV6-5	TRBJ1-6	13	CASSYSGSSPLHF
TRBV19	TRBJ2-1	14	CARKREQGTHEQFF
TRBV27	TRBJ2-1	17	CASSPLSSGSGGNEQFF
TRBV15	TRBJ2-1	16	CATSSSWAGDHNEQFF
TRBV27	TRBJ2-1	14	CASSFTTRANEQFF
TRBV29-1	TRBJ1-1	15	CSVEDQRRVNTEAFF